The 7 T cell receptor beta chains presented below share a single source sample, sequenced in a study of Ad26.COV2.S vaccination and SARS-CoV-2 variants. Profiled with immunoSEQ multiplex PCR; TCRdb holds only in-frame clones, not every one. The sample lists approximately 140,000 clones; about nine tenths were seen once. The specimen comprised peripheral blood, sampled after recovery from COVID-19. The receptors shown here come from a human donor who had recovered from COVID-19.

The V and J genes are TRBV30 and TRBJ1-1; D perhaps matches TRBD1 (6 bases). The CDR3 extends over 14 amino acids. The germline gives CDR1 GTSNPN, CDR2 SVGIG (reference sequence). Trimming stripped 2 bases from V and 4 bases from J, with 14 bases between. CDR3 coding DNA: TGTGCCTGGAGTTCTCACAGGGAAGGCACTGAAGCTTTCTTT. This encodes CAWSSHREGTEAFF. The whole variable domain, remainder taken from reference TRBV30 and TRBJ1-1, is SQTIHQWPATLVQPVGSPLSLECTVEGTSNPNLYWYRQAAGRGLQLLFYSVGIGQISSEVPQNLSASRPQDRQFILSSKKLLLSDSGFYLCAWSSHREGTEAFFGQGTRLTVV.

There are a few counts of this clone. The chain combines TRBV7-8 with TRBJ1-1, with unresolved D. CDR1 and CDR2 (germline): SGHVS, FQNEAQ. CDR3 size: 14 residues. V lost 2 bases to trimming and J lost 2 bases, with 9 bases between them. CDR3 coding DNA: TGTGCCAGCAGCTTACTGATCCCTAACACTGAAGCTTTCTTT. Protein product: CASSLLIPNTEAFF.

There are a few counts of this clone. Other DNA sequences in the same sample also yield this CDR3. The chain carries TRBV12-5 and TRBJ1-1; D ambiguous. V lost 1 base, J lost 0 bases, and 3 bases lay in between. This CDR3 is built from 13 residues. The germline V gene encodes CDR1 LGHNT and CDR2 FRNRAP. CDR3 in amino acids: CASGLGLNTEAFF. The CDR3 DNA reads as TGTGCTAGTGGTTTGGGTCTGAACACTGAAGCTTTCTTT.

The V and J genes are TRBV6-6 and TRBJ2-2; D is possibly TRBD1 (5 bases). Germline V lookup: CDR1 MNHNY, CDR2 SVGAGI (reference sequence). Trimming removed 5 bases at V and 3 bases at J, with 10 bases between. This CDR3 is 14 amino acids long. The CDR3 reads CASSRSTDTGELFF. CDR3 in DNA: TGTGCCAGCAGTCGATCGACAGACACCGGGGAGCTGTTTTTT.

This clone came up a few times. The rearrangement links TRBV11-2 to TRBJ1-2; D not certain. Germline V gives CDR1 SGHAT, CDR2 FQNNGV. The CDR3 loop spans 12 amino acids. The ends were cut back, 6 bases at V and 3 bases at J, with 8 bases in the middle. CDR3 nucleotides: TGTGCCAGCAGTCACGGGGACTATGGCTACACCTTC. Protein product: CASSHGDYGYTF.

The chain has TRBV10-3 and TRBJ2-1; D may be TRBD2 (5 bases). Germline-derived CDR1 and CDR2 are ENHRY and SYGVKD. The CDR3 extends over 13 amino acids. Between the trimmed V and J ends, which lost 8 bases and 10 bases, there was a span of 18 bases. This CDR3 is CAIAGMRVGEQFF. DNA of the CDR3: TGTGCCATCGCCGGTATGAGGGTGGGGGAGCAGTTCTTC.

This clone was recorded a few times. The rearrangement uses TRBV2 and TRBJ1-6, with 8 bases fitting TRBD1. The V gene's germline CDR1 is SNHLY and CDR2 FYNNEI. The CDR3 has 13 amino acids. J was trimmed by 18 bases and V by 0 bases; bases with no gene match: 7. The CDR3 DNA follows: TGTGCCAGCAGTGAAGCGCTTCCTGGACAGGGCCACTTT. Its protein product is CASSEALPGQGHF.